The 21 T cell receptor beta chains listed next were all sequenced from one sample in a study of blood T cell repertoires in COVID-19. Measured with immunoSEQ multiplex PCR; TCRdb has only the in-frame clones, and not every one. The table includes around 140,000 clones, around 87% detected once. Sequencing input: PBMCs or T cells enriched from blood (not recorded which). The source is a man aged 55 to 70 who had recovered from COVID-19.

The rearrangement links TRBV5-5 to TRBJ1-4, with 7 bases that match TRBD1. Germline CDR1 and CDR2: SGHKS and YYEKEE (reference sequence). The CDR3 sequence is 14 residues long. Trimming removed 6 bases from V and 4 bases from J; junction bases left unmatched: 6. CDR3 nucleotides: TGTGCCAGCAAAAGACAGGGAAGTAATGAAAAACTGTTTTTT. Protein: CASKRQGSNEKLFF.

This clone was recorded only once. V and J are TRBV3-1 (or the pseudogene TRBV3-2) and TRBJ1-5, with 9 bases fitting TRBD1. The CDR3 runs to 14 residues. Germline CDR1 is LGHDT and CDR2 is YNNKEL (reference sequence). The ends lost 4 bases at V and 6 bases at J; junction bases unmatched: 4. The CDR3 DNA follows: TGTGCCAGCAGCCTCGGGACAGGGAGTCAGCCCCAGCATTTT. Translated: CASSLGTGSQPQHF.

Only a few counts were recorded for this clone. The chain uses TRBV6-1 and TRBJ2-5, with 10 nucleotides matching TRBD2. This CDR3 has 16 amino acids. V was clipped by 4 bases and J by 1 base; unmatched bases: 6. Germline-derived CDR1 and CDR2 are MNHNS and SASEGT. The CDR3 DNA reads as TGTGCCAGCAGTGCGACTAGCGGGTACCTCCAAGAGACCCAGTACTTC. Translated, it gives CASSATSGYLQETQYF.

The chain links TRBV19 to TRBJ2-3, with D uncertain. This CDR3 comprises 14 residues. Trimming left V 7 bases short and J 4 bases short, with 15 bases between. Germline CDR1 reads LNHDA; CDR2 reads SQIVND (reference sequence). The CDR3 spells CASTPSAFPDTQYF. The CDR3 nucleotides are TGTGCCAGTACCCCAAGCGCGTTCCCAGATACGCAGTATTTT.

The chain employs TRBV28 and TRBJ2-5, with 10 nucleotides matching TRBD1. J gave up 3 bases and V 9 bases, and 7 bases lay outside the gene matches. Germline V gives CDR1 MDHEN, CDR2 SYDVKM. This CDR3 region has 14 residues. The CDR3: CARDGQGVEETQYF. CDR3 DNA: TGTGCCAGGGACGGACAGGGGGTTGAAGAGACCCAGTACTTC.

The chain joins TRBV7-9 to TRBJ2-2, with a weak D call TRBD1 (5 bases). Germline CDR1 SEHNR, CDR2 FQNEAQ (reference sequence). Trimming took off 3 bases at V and 4 bases at J, with 9 bases between the two ends. The CDR3 consists of 14 residues. The CDR3 sequence is CASSFMGLTGELFF. The CDR3 region has the DNA TGTGCCAGCAGCTTTATGGGGCTCACCGGGGAGCTGTTTTTT.

The chain couples TRBV4-1 to TRBJ1-5, with D tentatively TRBD1 (6 bases). The V end was cut by 1 base, the J end by 9 bases, with 22 bases between. Germline CDR1 reads MGHRA; CDR2 reads YSYEKL. The CDR3 spans 17 residues. CDR3 region: CASSQGVTGTSSRPQHF. In DNA form, the CDR3 reads TGCGCCAGCAGCCAAGGCGTTACCGGGACATCTAGTCGGCCCCAGCATTTT.

In nucleotides, the CDR3 is TGTGCCAGCAGTCCCGGACAGGGTGGAGATACGCAGTATTTT. Encoded protein: CASSPGQGGDTQYF. The chain has TRBV2 and TRBJ2-3; 8 bases map to TRBD1. J gave up 5 bases and V 5 bases, and 6 bases lay outside the gene matches. Germline CDR1 is SNHLY and CDR2 is FYNNEI. The CDR3 loop spans 14 amino acids.

This chain connects TRBV5-1 to TRBJ1-5, with D possibly matching TRBD1 (5 bases). CDR1 is SGHRS, CDR2 YFSETQ, per germline. This CDR3 is built from 15 residues. Trimming shortened V by 2 bases and J by 2 bases, and 11 bases separated the two germline ends. The CDR3 spells CASSFGGVGNQPQHF. In DNA form, the CDR3 reads TGCGCCAGCAGCTTTGGGGGGGTCGGCAATCAGCCCCAGCATTTT.

This chain uses TRBV28 with TRBJ1-4; D gene uncertain. CDR1 and CDR2 (germline): MDHEN, SYDVKM. This CDR3 spans 13 amino acids. V was cut by 6 bases and J by 4 bases, with 9 bases left in between. The CDR3 region has the DNA TGTGCCAGCAGAAATTACGGTAATGAAAAACTGTTTTTT. This translates into CASRNYGNEKLFF.

This chain joins TRBV5-4 and TRBJ1-5; the D is unclear. Germline V lookup: CDR1 SGHNT, CDR2 YYREEE (reference sequence). V was trimmed by 0 bases and J by 3 bases, leaving 4 bases between them. CDR3 length: 13 residues. The CDR3, as DNA: TGTGCCAGCAGCTTGGATCTCAATCAGCCCCAGCATTTT. Amino acids: CASSLDLNQPQHF.

The chain joins TRBV28 to TRBJ2-1; no reliable D call. Germline-derived CDR1 and CDR2 are MDHEN and SYDVKM. V was clipped by 5 bases and J by 12 bases, with 20 bases between them. CDR3 length: 14 residues. CDR3 DNA: TGTGCCAGCAGTCCGCTCGACGTAGAACAGTGGCAGTTCTTC. This codes for CASSPLDVEQWQFF.

The sample holds a few counts of this clone. V usage is TRBV12-3 or TRBV12-4 and J usage is TRBJ1-2; 7 bases line up with TRBD1. This CDR3 region has 12 residues. The ends lost 5 bases at V and 4 bases at J; junction bases unmatched: 1. The CDR3 region is CASSRTGYGYTF. The DNA of the CDR3 is TGTGCCAGCAGTCGGACAGGCTATGGCTACACCTTC.

This clone was picked up one time. V usage is TRBV5-5 and J usage is TRBJ1-2; the match to TRBD1 covers 7 bases. The CDR3 runs 15 residues. Germline loops: CDR1 SGHKS, CDR2 YYEKEE (reference sequence). J gave up 5 bases and V 0 bases, and 7 bases lay outside the gene matches. In DNA, the CDR3 is TGTGCCAGCAGCTTGGTCGGGACAGAACAATATGGCTACACCTTC. Translated: CASSLVGTEQYGYTF.

This clone came up a few times. The chain carries TRBV3-1 (or the pseudogene TRBV3-2) and TRBJ1-5, with D possibly matching TRBD1 (5 bases). CDR3 size: 15 residues. Trimming removed 1 base at V and 0 bases at J, with 7 bases between. The germline V gene has CDR1 LGHDT and CDR2 YNNKEL (reference sequence). CDR3 loop: CASSQGQRSNQPQHF. The CDR3 bases are TGTGCCAGCAGCCAAGGACAGCGTAGCAATCAGCCCCAGCATTTT.

The chain carries TRBV4-1 and TRBJ2-1; TRBD2 is a possible D gene (6 bases). Trimming removed 4 bases at V and 7 bases at J, with 14 bases between. CDR1 and CDR2 from the germline V gene are MGHRA and YSYEKL. The CDR3 is 14 residues long. CDR3 nucleotide sequence: TGCGCCAGCAGCCGAGTCTTAGCGGCTAATGAGCAGTTCTTC. It translates to CASSRVLAANEQFF.

The chain links TRBV12-3 or TRBV12-4 to TRBJ2-7; D remains ambiguous. Trimming removed 1 base at V and 6 bases at J, with 4 bases between. This CDR3 region has 11 residues. The CDR3 is CASSLVLEQYF. As DNA, the CDR3 is TGTGCCAGCAGTTTAGTTCTCGAGCAGTACTTC.

V gene TRBV29-1 combines with J gene TRBJ2-5; D is possibly TRBD1 (5 bases). Germline loops: CDR1 SQVTM, CDR2 ANQGSEA. CDR3 length equals 13 residues. V gave up 8 bases and J gave up 4 bases, with 17 bases separating them. CDR3 nucleotides: TGCAGCATAATAGGGGCGCCGGGAGAGACCCAGTACTTC. Translation gives CSIIGAPGETQYF. Filled out from reference TRBV29-1 and TRBJ2-5, the complete variable domain reads SAVISQKPSRDICQRGTSLTIQCQVDSQVTMMFWYRQQPGQSLTLIATANQGSEATYESGFVIDKFPISRPNLTFSTLTVSNMSPEDSSIYLCSIIGAPGETQYFGPGTRLLVL.

V gene TRBV10-3 combines with J gene TRBJ1-2, with 10 bases fitting TRBD1. Per germline, CDR1 ENHRY and CDR2 SYGVKD. V lost 4 bases, J lost 8 bases, and 7 bases stayed unmatched. The length of the CDR3 is 14 residues. The CDR3 DNA sequence: TGTGCCATCAGTGGCCGACAGGGGGCGGCCGGCTACACCTTC. Amino acids: CAISGRQGAAGYTF.

V is TRBV7-8 and J is TRBJ1-1; D unresolved. Trimming shortened V by 6 bases and J by 3 bases, and 11 bases separated the two germline ends. CDR3 length equals 13 residues. Germline lookup yields CDR1 SGHVS and CDR2 FQNEAQ. The CDR3 is CASRWRQDTEAFF. The CDR3 DNA reads as TGTGCCAGCAGGTGGAGGCAGGACACTGAAGCTTTCTTT.

This clone was picked up a small number of times. The chain uses TRBV18 and TRBJ2-7; 10 positions agree with TRBD2. The CDR3 runs to 15 residues. Per germline, CDR1 KGHSH and CDR2 LQKENI. Trimming cost V 1 base and J 4 bases; bases outside gene matches: 4. CDR3 in DNA: TGTGCCAGCTCACCACTAGCGGGAGGAGCGTACGAGCAGTACTTC. It specifies CASSPLAGGAYEQYF.